Below are 14 T cell receptor beta chains sequenced from a single sample in a study of PD-1 blockade in classical Hodgkin lymphoma. Indicated time point: newly diagnosed, previously untreated cHL patient sample. Repertoires were generated with immunoSEQ multiplex PCR, while TCRdb's copy carries only in-frame clones and drops some. This sample has tens of thousands of clones, with approximately 94% found just once. The sample taken for sequencing was peripheral blood mononuclear cells (PBMCs). These receptors were taken from a human donor with classical Hodgkin lymphoma.

The V call is TRBV10-3, the J call TRBJ2-1; D is undetermined. Per germline, CDR1 ENHRY and CDR2 SYGVKD. Trimming cost V 2 bases and J 8 bases, with 10 bases left between them. The CDR3 spans 13 residues. The CDR3 DNA is TGTGCCATCAGTGAGATCGGCATCGATGAGCAGTTCTTC. Encoded protein: CAISEIGIDEQFF.

The gene calls are TRBV5-6 and TRBJ2-1; tentatively, D is TRBD2 (5 bases). The CDR3 consists of 15 residues. V lost 1 base to trimming and J lost 5 bases, with 13 bases between them. Germline CDR1 SGHDT, CDR2 YYEEEE. As DNA, the CDR3 is TGTGCCAGCAGCTTGAGGTCTAGCAGCCACAATGAGCAGTTCTTC. It encodes CASSLRSSSHNEQFF.

The chain recombines TRBV28 with TRBJ2-1; tentatively, D is TRBD1 (6 bases). The V gene's germline CDR1 is MDHEN and CDR2 SYDVKM. The CDR3 totals 12 residues. V was cut by 8 bases and J by 6 bases, with 11 bases left in between. The CDR3 loop is CASGAGVNEQFF. In DNA form, the CDR3 reads TGTGCCAGCGGGGCAGGGGTCAATGAGCAGTTCTTC. The variable domain in full, completed from reference TRBV28 and TRBJ2-1, reads DVKVTQSSRYLVKRTGEKVFLECVQDMDHENMFWYRQDPGLGLRLIYFSYDVKMKEKGDIPEGYSVSREKKERFSLILESASTNQTSMYLCASGAGVNEQFFGPGTRLTVL.

The chain has TRBV7-9 and TRBJ2-3; D is unresolved. V lost 1 base, J lost 1 base, and 6 bases lay in between. CDR3 length: 14 residues. The germline V gene has CDR1 SEHNR and CDR2 FQNEAQ (reference sequence). The CDR3 DNA follows: TGTGCCAGCAGCTTAGGGTCCCGCACAGATACGCAGTATTTT. The encoded protein is CASSLGSRTDTQYF. Together with reference TRBV7-9 and TRBJ2-3, the CDR3 gives the full variable domain: DTGVSQNPRHKITKRGQNVTFRCDPISEHNRLYWYRQTLGQGPEFLTYFQNEAQLEKSRLLSDRFSAERPKGSFSTLEIQRTEQGDSAMYLCASSLGSRTDTQYFGPGTRLTVL.

The CDR3 sequence is CASSYPGRTGANVLTF. In nucleotides, the CDR3 is TGTGCCAGCAGCTACCCTGGCCGGACTGGGGCCAACGTCCTGACTTTC. The chain recombines TRBV5-4 with TRBJ2-6; D call uncertain. Germline values: CDR1 SGHNT, CDR2 YYREEE (reference sequence). V was cut by 3 bases and J by 2 bases, with 12 bases left in between. The CDR3 has 16 amino acids.

This clone was picked up one time. J is TRBJ2-7 and V is TRBV11-2; D not resolved. The germline CDR1 and CDR2 sequences are SGHAT and FQNNGV. The CDR3 sequence is 11 residues long. V lost 2 bases and J 4 bases, leaving 3 bases between the germline ends. CDR3 in amino acids: CASSLLYEQYF. The CDR3 DNA sequence: TGTGCCAGCAGCTTACTTTACGAGCAGTACTTC. Drawing the rest from reference TRBV11-2 and TRBJ2-7, the complete variable domain is EAGVAQSPRYKIIEKRQSVAFWCNPISGHATLYWYQQILGQGPKLLIQFQNNGVVDDSQLPKDRFSAERLKGVDSTLKIQPAKLEDSAVYLCASSLLYEQYFGPGTRLTVT.

The chain recombines TRBV27 with TRBJ1-5, with a possible D match to TRBD1 (6 bases). Between the trimmed V and J ends, which lost 5 bases and 9 bases, there was a span of 14 bases. CDR1 is MNHEY, CDR2 SMNVEV, per germline (reference sequence). The CDR3 contains 13 residues. The CDR3 coding sequence is TGTGCCAGCAGTACGGGGGGCAGTTTGCCCCAGCATTTT. Protein: CASSTGGSLPQHF.

This clone has more than one count but fewer than ten. The gene calls are TRBV9 and TRBJ1-5; D possibly corresponds to TRBD1 (5 bases). CDR1 SGDLS and CDR2 YYNGEE come from the germline V gene. The CDR3 contains 19 residues. Trimming stripped 0 bases from V and 3 bases from J, with 22 bases between. In DNA, the CDR3 is TGTGCCAGCAGCGTAGTTCCGGTAGTCAGGGTTATTGTCAATCAGCCCCAGCATTTT. This codes for CASSVVPVVRVIVNQPQHF. Full variable domain (rest looked up from reference TRBV9 and TRBJ1-5): DSGVTQTPKHLITATGQRVTLRCSPRSGDLSVYWYQQSLDQGLQFLIQYYNGEERAKGNILERFSAQQFPDLHSELNLSSLELGDSALYFCASSVVPVVRVIVNQPQHFGDGTRLSIL.

The V call is TRBV7-9, the J call TRBJ2-5; D is unresolved. V lost 3 bases, J lost 5 bases, and 16 bases lay in between. Germline assignment: CDR1 SEHNR and CDR2 FQNEAQ (reference sequence). This CDR3 has 15 residues. Written as DNA, the CDR3 is TGTGCCAGCAGCTTCCCTTTGACTCTGGTGGAGACCCAGTACTTC. It is translated as CASSFPLTLVETQYF.

V gene TRBV6-5 combines with J gene TRBJ2-1; D possibly matches TRBD1 or TRBD2 (5 bases each). CDR1 and CDR2 from the germline V gene are MNHEY and SVGAGI. V was shortened by 6 bases and J by 2 bases, with 11 bases between the two germline ends. The CDR3 runs to 14 residues. This CDR3 reads CASRRGTAYNEQFF. The CDR3 bases are TGTGCCAGCAGGAGGGGAACCGCCTACAATGAGCAGTTCTTC.

The chain couples TRBV7-9 to TRBJ1-1; possible D gene TRBD1, 6 bases. CDR1 SEHNR and CDR2 FQNEAQ come from the germline V gene (reference sequence). V dropped 5 bases and J dropped 3 bases, with 10 bases sitting between them. There are 13 residues in the CDR3. The CDR3 sequence: CASSQDSYTEAFF. In nucleotides, the CDR3 is TGTGCCAGCAGCCAGGACAGTTACACTGAAGCTTTCTTT.

This clone was recorded a few times. The chain carries TRBV6-5 and TRBJ1-1; no clear D gene. The germline V and J ends were trimmed by 5 bases and 3 bases, with 10 bases remaining between them. This CDR3 has 13 residues. Looked up from germline, CDR1 is MNHEY and CDR2 is SVGAGI. The CDR3 sequence is CASSDGRDTEAFF. The CDR3 DNA follows: TGTGCCAGCAGTGACGGCCGTGACACTGAAGCTTTCTTT.

This rearrangement joins TRBV21-1 to TRBJ2-3; the D call of TRBD1 is as the table states it, not checked on the DNA. TRBV21-1 is termed a pseudogene. There are 16 residues in the CDR3. The CDR3 DNA reads TGTGCCAGCAGCGACCCCGGGACAGGGTTGGCAGATACGCAGTATTTT. Translation: CASSDPGTGLADTQYF.

The chain is built from TRBV27 and TRBJ2-1; TRBD2 matches at 10 bases. Germline lookup yields CDR1 MNHEY and CDR2 SMNVEV (reference sequence). The CDR3 consists of 15 residues. Trimming removed 3 bases from V and 6 bases from J; junction bases left unmatched: 5. The CDR3 loop is CASSFNPSGGNEQFF. CDR3 bases: TGTGCCAGCAGTTTTAACCCTAGCGGGGGCAATGAGCAGTTCTTC.